The rows below give T cell receptor beta chains drawn from one sample of a study of CD8 T cells in Susac syndrome. TCRdb independently ran MiXCR on the immunoSEQ multiplex PCR reads; one entry per CDR3 protein. The sample has 200,000 or so distinct CDR3 sequences; roughly 95% are singletons. Sequenced sample: CD4+ T cells from PBMCs. The source of these receptors is a human donor with multiple sclerosis. CDR3s include the opening cysteine and the closing phenylalanine or tryptophan. Fields, in order: clone size, J gene, D gene, V gene, CDR3 DNA, CDR3 protein. D genes are given only for firm matches. For some rows the clone size is stated as once, few or many, or as a class when expanded; others skip it.

- | TRBJ1-3 | - | TRBV12-3/TRBV12-4 | TGTGCCAGCAGACAACCTGGAAACACCATATATTTT | CASRQPGNTIYF
- | TRBJ2-5 | TRBD2 | TRBV7-9 | TGTGCCAGCAGCCCCCCTATCCGGGTAGCGGGAGGACGAGAGACCCAGTACTTC | CASSPPIRVAGGRETQYF
- | TRBJ2-3 | - | TRBV7-9 | TGTGCCAGCAGCCCCATCATCGATACGCAGTATTTT | CASSPIIDTQYF
- | TRBJ2-7 | - | TRBV29-1 | TGCAGCGTTGAAGAGGGTCTCGAGCAGTACTTC | CSVEEGLEQYF
- | TRBJ2-7 | - | TRBV7-9 | TGTGCCAGCAGCTTAGCGGGACCCCTGGGCGAGCAGTACTTC | CASSLAGPLGEQYF
- | TRBJ1-4 | TRBD1 | TRBV24-1 | TGTGCCACCAGTGATCCGGGACAGGGGAACGAAAAACTGTTTTTT | CATSDPGQGNEKLFF
- | TRBJ2-7 | TRBD1 | TRBV29-1 | TGCAGCGTGACCGGGACAGGGCCCTCCTACGAGCAGTACTTC | CSVTGTGPSYEQYF
- | TRBJ1-1 | - | TRBV6-5 | TGTGCCAGCAGTTACTCGACGGGCCGATTTGAAGCTTTCTTT | CASSYSTGRFEAFF
- | TRBJ2-7 | - | TRBV2 | TGTGCCACCAGCCCTTTGTACGGACTCGAGCAGTACTTC | CATSPLYGLEQYF
- | TRBJ2-2 | - | TRBV11-3 | TGTGCCAGCAGCTTAGGGTACCACTCACCCGGGGAGCTGTTTTTT | CASSLGYHSPGELFF
- | TRBJ2-5 | TRBD2 | TRBV4-2 | TGTGCCAGCAGCCAAGATAAGTTAGCGGGGGCGGGAGAGACCCAGTACTTC | CASSQDKLAGAGETQYF
- | TRBJ2-4 | - | TRBV20-1 | TGCAGTGCTGTCGACGGACTAAACATTCAGTACTTC | CSAVDGLNIQYF
- | TRBJ1-2 | - | TRBV9 | TGTGCCAGCAGCGTAGGGGCCAGGCAAGACGGCTACACCTTC | CASSVGARQDGYTF
- | TRBJ2-1 | TRBD2 | TRBV11-2 | TGTGCCAGCAGCTTAGGGACTAGCTATGAGCAGTTCTTC | CASSLGTSYEQFF
- | TRBJ2-1 | TRBD1 | TRBV5-4 | TGTGCCAGCAGGCGGGACAGGGGCGAGGAGCAGTTCTTC | CASRRDRGEEQFF
- | TRBJ2-7 | - | TRBV27 | TGTGCCAGCAGAAACATTGTAACCCACGAGCAGTACTTC | CASRNIVTHEQYF
- | TRBJ2-1 | TRBD2 | TRBV4-1 | TGCGCCAGCAGCCGGGAAGGGCTAGCGGGGACGAATGAGCAGTTCTTC | CASSREGLAGTNEQFF
- | TRBJ2-3 | TRBD2 | TRBV9 | TGTGCCAGCAGTTCCGCGTGGACTAGCGGCCGCACAGATACGCAGTATTTT | CASSSAWTSGRTDTQYF
- | TRBJ1-5 | - | TRBV9 | TGTGCCAGCAGCACCCCCGGTAGCAATCAGCCCCAGCATTTT | CASSTPGSNQPQHF
- | TRBJ2-3 | - | TRBV5-6 | TGTGCCAGCAGCTTGTCAGGGGCGCCTTTGGTGGGTGGTACGCAGTATTTT | CASSLSGAPLVGGTQYF
- | TRBJ2-3 | - | TRBV27 | TGTGCCAGCAGTCCGGATCCCCCCGGGATTAGCACAGATACGCAGTATTTT | CASSPDPPGISTDTQYF
- | TRBJ1-1 | - | TRBV5-1 | TGCGCCAGCAGCTTGGCTGCCGGCTATAACACTGAAGCTTTCTTT | CASSLAAGYNTEAFF
- | TRBJ2-5 | TRBD1 | TRBV5-1 | TGCGCCAGCAGCCCCGACCCCTTGGGACAGGGACAAGAGACCCAGTACTTC | CASSPDPLGQGQETQYF
- | TRBJ2-7 | - | TRBV5-1 | TGCGCCAGCAGCTTGGTTCTTAGCTCCTACGAGCAGTACTTC | CASSLVLSSYEQYF
- | TRBJ2-3 | - | TRBV7-3 | TGTGCCAGCAGCTTTGGCACAGCAGATACGCAGTATTTT | CASSFGTADTQYF
- | TRBJ2-1 | - | TRBV29-1 | TGCAGCGTTGGGGGGCTAGCGATCAATGAGCAGTTCTTC | CSVGGLAINEQFF
- | TRBJ2-5 | TRBD1 | TRBV18 | TGTGCCAGCTCACTCGGGACAGAAGAGACGGAGTACTTC | CASSLGTEETEYF
- | TRBJ1-2 | TRBD1 | TRBV9 | TGTGCCAGCACCCCCCAGGGGGCCTATGGCTACACCTTC | CASTPQGAYGYTF
- | TRBJ2-1 | - | TRBV29-1 | TGCAGCGTTGAAGATCCCTGGGAGCCGTTCTTC | CSVEDPWEPFF
- | TRBJ2-7 | TRBD1 | TRBV25-1 | TGTGCCAGGTTGGCGGGACAGGTAACCTACGAGCAGTACTTC | CARLAGQVTYEQYF
- | TRBJ1-2 | TRBD1 | TRBV20-1 | TGCAGTGCCAGAGTGGACAGGGATGCGACCTTC | CSARVDRDATF
- | TRBJ1-2 | - | TRBV20-1 | TGCAGTGCTCCCAGACAGACTAACTATGGCTACACCTTC | CSAPRQTNYGYTF
- | TRBJ2-1 | - | TRBV29-1 | TGCAGCGCCGACGATCGGACCAGCGTGGGGCAGTTCTTC | CSADDRTSVGQFF
- | TRBJ2-7 | TRBD2 | TRBV27 | TGTGCCAGCAGTTCGTGGGGACTAGCGGGTACCTACGAGCAGTACTTC | CASSSWGLAGTYEQYF
- | TRBJ1-1 | TRBD1 | TRBV4-1 | TGCGCCAGCAGCCATGGGGACAGGGGCATCCCCATGAACACTGAAGCTTTCTTT | CASSHGDRGIPMNTEAFF
- | TRBJ1-5 | - | TRBV20-1 | TGCAGTGCTGGGAAACCCGGCCCTCAGCCCCAGCATTTT | CSAGKPGPQPQHF
- | TRBJ2-3 | - | TRBV18 | TGTGCCAGCTCCCCTCGGTTGGGGGTTAGCACAGATACGCAGTATTTT | CASSPRLGVSTDTQYF
- | TRBJ2-7 | TRBD1 | TRBV11-2 | TGTGCCAGCAACCCTCAGGGGGTTCGCTACGAGCAGTACTTC | CASNPQGVRYEQYF
- | TRBJ2-3 | TRBD2 | TRBV3-1 | TGTGCCAGCAGCCGCGGGGGGCCCGATACGCAGTATTTT | CASSRGGPDTQYF
once | TRBJ2-1 | - | TRBV30 | TGTGCCTACTCCCGGGACCGAAACAATGAGCAGTTCTTC | CAYSRDRNNEQFF
- | TRBJ1-6 | - | TRBV30 | TGTGCCTGGACAGGGGCCGGTTCACCCCTCCACTTT | CAWTGAGSPLHF
- | TRBJ2-3 | - | TRBV2 | TGTGCCAGCAGTGCGACTAACGGAGATACGCAGTATTTT | CASSATNGDTQYF
few | TRBJ2-6 | - | TRBV12-3/TRBV12-4 | TGTGCCAGCAGTTTAGATTCTGGGGCCAACGTCCTGACTTTC | CASSLDSGANVLTF
once | TRBJ2-2 | - | TRBV20-1 | TGCAGTGCTAGGTTTCCAGGGGTCAACACCGGGGAGCTGTTTTTT | CSARFPGVNTGELFF
- | TRBJ1-1 | - | TRBV23-1 | TGCGCCAGCAGTCACGGGACGGTGAACACTGAAGCTTTCTTT | CASSHGTVNTEAFF
once | TRBJ1-5 | - | TRBV15 | TGTGCCACCAGCAGAGATGCCGGGCAGCCCCAGCATTTT | CATSRDAGQPQHF
- | TRBJ2-7 | TRBD2 | TRBV5-1 | TGCGCCAGCAGCTTGGGAAGAAGGGACTATACCTACGAGCAGTACTTC | CASSLGRRDYTYEQYF
- | TRBJ1-1 | - | TRBV12-3/TRBV12-4 | TGTGCCAGCAGTCCAAGGATGAACACTGAAGCTTTCTTT | CASSPRMNTEAFF
- | TRBJ1-5 | - | TRBV30 | TGTGCCTGGAGCTCGGCAGAAAATCAGCCCCAGCATTTT | CAWSSAENQPQHF
- | TRBJ2-7 | TRBD2 | TRBV25-1 | TGTGCCAGCAGTGACACCGGGACTAGGCTCTACGAGCAGTACTTC | CASSDTGTRLYEQYF
- | TRBJ2-4 | - | TRBV7-9 | TGTGCCAGCAGCTTAGACCGGGCCGGAAACATTCAGTACTTC | CASSLDRAGNIQYF
- | TRBJ1-1 | - | TRBV25-1 | TGTGCCAGCACCCGGAACACTGAAGCTTTCTTT | CASTRNTEAFF
- | TRBJ2-1 | - | TRBV30 | TGTGCCTGGAGTTCATACCACCCGAGACAGTTCTTC | CAWSSYHPRQFF